The rows below give T cell receptor beta chains drawn from one sample of a study of HIV-infected patients and healthy controls. TCRdb fed the 5' RACE reads into MiXCR, producing one record per CDR3 protein. The table includes approximately 64,000 distinct CDR3 sequences, 15% to 20% detected once. Sequences were obtained from CD4+ T cells from blood. Receptors originate from a human donor in good health. The conserved cysteine and the conserved F or W are not part of the CDR3 here. The order of the fields is J gene, V gene, CDR3 protein.

>TRBJ1-6|TRBV5-8
ASSPPRQGDSPLH
>TRBJ2-5|TRBV30
AWSKGGSFRQETQY
>TRBJ2-7|TRBV12-3/TRBV12-4
ASSFRPPPTYEQY
>TRBJ1-1|TRBV29-1
SAAAGEAF
>TRBJ2-7|TRBV11-2
ASSFGTGRYEQY
>TRBJ1-1|TRBV4-1
ASSQTGGVTEAF
>TRBJ2-1|TRBV4-2
ASSHQLAGKYNEQF
>TRBJ2-1|TRBV11-3
ASGGNVRNEQF
>TRBJ1-1|TRBV6-2/TRBV6-3
ASSYIANTEAF
>TRBJ2-3|TRBV20-1
SARGGTPEGHTDTQY
>TRBJ2-7|TRBV20-1
SARVGPSESYEQY
>TRBJ1-2|TRBV3-1
ASSQEWGDYGYT
>TRBJ1-4|TRBV12-3/TRBV12-4
ASSSREGTNEKLF
>TRBJ2-5|TRBV6-2/TRBV6-3
ASSYSTPETQY
>TRBJ2-1|TRBV5-8
ASSPGQGKDNEQF
>TRBJ2-7|TRBV2
ASSEEGQGGYEQY
>TRBJ2-3|TRBV29-1
SVEGLAGGYTDTQY
>TRBJ2-7|TRBV5-1
ASSPGRQGPSYEQY
>TRBJ2-1|TRBV7-2
ASSFFAEQF
>TRBJ1-4|TRBV3-1
ASSSDQASRGAKLF
>TRBJ1-2|TRBV6-2/TRBV6-3
ASSPGQLYGYT
>TRBJ2-1|TRBV3-1
ASSPLAGTRNEQF
>TRBJ1-6|TRBV6-5
ASSYSFEAQVSPLH
>TRBJ2-5|TRBV7-3
ARPGPLQETQY
>TRBJ2-5|TRBV7-6
ASSPGTGQETQY
>TRBJ1-2|TRBV20-1
SASPGSVVVTGYT
>TRBJ1-1|TRBV6-5
ASSYSNRDTEAF
>TRBJ1-4|TRBV7-2
ASSLSPPRGGEKLF
>TRBJ2-1|TRBV10-1
ASSEPEKNNEQF
>TRBJ1-1|TRBV12-3/TRBV12-4
ASKKLTGMNTEAF
>TRBJ2-1|TRBV29-1
SVGTSGRGEQF
>TRBJ2-1|TRBV29-1
SVGRTQGLNYNEQF
>TRBJ1-3|TRBV20-1
SASGGPGNTIY
>TRBJ1-5|TRBV30
AWSVADRGGFQPQH
>TRBJ2-1|TRBV20-1
SAGGLAGCNEQF
>TRBJ1-1|TRBV29-1
SVEPAHKQDWNTEAF
>TRBJ1-1|TRBV3-1
ASSRGGATEAF
>TRBJ2-2|TRBV29-1
SVESSGQGSYGELF
>TRBJ2-3|TRBV7-2
ASSPRLLAGGADTQY
>TRBJ2-6|TRBV7-2
ASSFLRGSGANVLT
>TRBJ2-7|TRBV28
ASRNTGRFSYEQY
>TRBJ1-1|TRBV7-3
ASSEIMNTEAF
>TRBJ2-1|TRBV20-1
SASLAGGINEQF
>TRBJ1-4|TRBV11-2
ASSLFGGSNEKLF